Following are 9 T cell receptor beta chains from one sample sequenced in a study of blood T cell repertoires in COVID-19. Sequencing used immunoSEQ multiplex PCR; TCRdb keeps in-frame clones, though not all of them. Among roughly 280,000 clones listed, roughly nine tenths were seen once. The sequenced sample consisted of PBMCs or T cells enriched from blood (not recorded which). The origin of the receptors is a woman between 18 and 29 years old who had recovered from COVID-19.

DNA for the CDR3: TGTGCCAGCAGTTTAGGGACATATAATGAAAAACTGTTTTTT. Protein product: CASSLGTYNEKLFF. The chain combines TRBV27 with TRBJ1-4; D is possibly TRBD1 (6 bases). This CDR3 spans 14 amino acids. Germline V gene lookup returns CDR1 MNHEY and CDR2 SMNVEV (reference sequence). Trimming removed 2 bases at V and 4 bases at J, with 8 bases between. The entire variable domain, with the rest obtained from reference TRBV27 and TRBJ1-4, is as follows: EAQVTQNPRYLITVTGKKLTVTCSQNMNHEYMSWYRQDPGLGLRQIYYSMNVEVTDKGDVPEGYKVSRKEKRNFPLILESPSPNQTSLYFCASSLGTYNEKLFFGSGTQLSVL.

As concerns this clone: Other DNA sequences in this specimen translate into the identical CDR3. The chain recombines TRBV2 with TRBJ2-7; no clear D gene. The length of the CDR3 is 12 residues. Looked up from germline, CDR1 is SNHLY and CDR2 is FYNNEI. The V end lost 3 bases, the J end lost 3 bases, and 6 bases lay between the germline ends. The CDR3 region has the DNA TGTGCCAGCAGTGATAGAGGCTACGAGCAGTACTTC. It codes for CASSDRGYEQYF. Variable domain in full (rest from reference TRBV2 and TRBJ2-7): EPEVTQTPSHQVTQMGQEVILRCVPISNHLYFYWYRQILGQKVEFLVSFYNNEISEKSEIFDDQFSVERPDGSNFTLKIRSTKLEDSAMYFCASSDRGYEQYFGPGTRLTVT.

The CDR3 region has the DNA TGTGCCAGCATCCAACGAGGGTTTAGGAACACTGAAGCTTTCTTT. Amino acid sequence: CASIQRGFRNTEAFF. The rearrangement joins TRBV6-5 to TRBJ1-1; D gene unclear. Germline V CDR1 and CDR2: MNHEY, SVGAGI. The CDR3 covers 15 residues. V was shortened by 7 bases and J by 1 base, with 16 bases between the two germline ends.

The V gene is TRBV5-4, the J gene TRBJ1-1; D gene uncertain. Trimming left V 0 bases short and J 0 bases short, with 6 bases between. This CDR3 spans 14 amino acids. The germline gives CDR1 SGHNT, CDR2 YYREEE (reference sequence). The DNA for the CDR3 is TGTGCCAGCAGCTTGGGAGCTCTGAACACTGAAGCTTTCTTT. Translation gives CASSLGALNTEAFF. The full variable domain, with the rest looked up from reference TRBV5-4 and TRBJ1-1, is ETGVTQSPTHLIKTRGQQVTLRCSSQSGHNTVSWYQQALGQGPQFIFQYYREEENGRGNFPPRFSGLQFPNYSSELNVNALELDDSALYLCASSLGALNTEAFFGQGTRLTVV.

The chain carries TRBV5-1 and TRBJ1-1; D is undetermined. Germline V gene sequence: CDR1 SGHRS, CDR2 YFSETQ. V lost 7 bases and J 0 bases, leaving 16 bases between the germline ends. The CDR3 contains 15 residues. The DNA of the CDR3 is TGCGCCAGCTCGAGTCGCGGTGGCATGAACACTGAAGCTTTCTTT. Translating it yields CASSSRGGMNTEAFF.

CDR3: CASSLRGPNEQFF. CDR3 sequence (DNA): TGTGCCAGCAGTTTGCGGGGGCCAAATGAGCAGTTCTTC. The genes are TRBV12-3 or TRBV12-4 and TRBJ2-1; D perhaps matches TRBD2 (7 bases). There are 13 residues in the CDR3. V lost 3 bases and J lost 7, with 10 bases in between.

This CDR3 is CASSLSNSYSYNEQFF. CDR3 bases: TGTGCCAGCAGCTTAAGTAACTCGTACTCCTACAATGAGCAGTTCTTC. V usage is TRBV7-9 and J usage is TRBJ2-1; D uncertain. The CDR3 has 16 amino acids. Trimming removed 2 bases at V and 0 bases at J, with 11 bases between. The V gene's germline CDR1 is SEHNR and CDR2 FQNEAQ (reference sequence).

This clone was recorded once. V and J are TRBV2 and TRBJ2-1; 10 bases fit TRBD1. The ends lost 3 bases at V and 8 bases at J; junction bases unmatched: 4. The CDR3 consists of 14 residues. CDR1 and CDR2 from the germline V gene are SNHLY and FYNNEI. The CDR3 here is CASSEDRGWDEQFF. CDR3 DNA: TGTGCCAGCAGTGAGGACAGGGGGTGGGATGAGCAGTTCTTC.

The chain employs TRBV11-2 and TRBJ2-5; D unclear. Germline V gene sequence: CDR1 SGHAT, CDR2 FQNNGV. CDR3 length: 11 amino acids. Trimming took 1 base from V and 5 from J, leaving 2 bases between them. DNA for the CDR3: TGTGCCAGCAGCTTAGCGGAGACCCAGTACTTC. Translating gives CASSLAETQYF.